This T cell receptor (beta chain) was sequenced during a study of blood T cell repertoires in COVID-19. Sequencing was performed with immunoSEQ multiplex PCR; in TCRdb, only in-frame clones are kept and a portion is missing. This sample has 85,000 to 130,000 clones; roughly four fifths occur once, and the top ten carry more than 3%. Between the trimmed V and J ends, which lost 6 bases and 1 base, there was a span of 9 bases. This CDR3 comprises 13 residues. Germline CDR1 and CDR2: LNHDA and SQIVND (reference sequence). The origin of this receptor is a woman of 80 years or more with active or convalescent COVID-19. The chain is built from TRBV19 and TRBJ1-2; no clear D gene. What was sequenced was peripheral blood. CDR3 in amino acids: CASSYDNNYGYTF. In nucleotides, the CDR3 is TGTGCCAGTAGCTATGACAATAACTATGGCTACACCTTC.